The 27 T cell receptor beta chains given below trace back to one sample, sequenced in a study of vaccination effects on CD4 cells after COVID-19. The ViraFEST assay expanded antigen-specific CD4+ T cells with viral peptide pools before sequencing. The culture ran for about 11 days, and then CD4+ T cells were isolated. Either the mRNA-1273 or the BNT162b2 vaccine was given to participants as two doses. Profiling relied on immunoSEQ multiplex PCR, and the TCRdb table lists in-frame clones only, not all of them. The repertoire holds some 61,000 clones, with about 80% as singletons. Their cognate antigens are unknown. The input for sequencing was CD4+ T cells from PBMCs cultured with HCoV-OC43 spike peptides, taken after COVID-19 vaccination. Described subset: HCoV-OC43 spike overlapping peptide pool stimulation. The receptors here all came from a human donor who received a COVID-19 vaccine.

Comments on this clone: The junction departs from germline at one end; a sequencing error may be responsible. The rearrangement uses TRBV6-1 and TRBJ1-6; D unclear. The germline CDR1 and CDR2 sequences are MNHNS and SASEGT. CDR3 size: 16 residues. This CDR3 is CASREAGISYNSPLHF. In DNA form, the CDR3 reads TGTGCCAGCAGGGAAGCCGGGATTTCTTACAATTCACCCCTCCACTTT.

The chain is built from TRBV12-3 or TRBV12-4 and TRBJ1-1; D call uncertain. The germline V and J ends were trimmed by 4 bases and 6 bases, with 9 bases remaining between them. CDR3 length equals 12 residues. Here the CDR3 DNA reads TGTGCCAGCAGTTACCTCTCGTCTGAAGCTTTCTTT. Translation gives CASSYLSSEAFF.

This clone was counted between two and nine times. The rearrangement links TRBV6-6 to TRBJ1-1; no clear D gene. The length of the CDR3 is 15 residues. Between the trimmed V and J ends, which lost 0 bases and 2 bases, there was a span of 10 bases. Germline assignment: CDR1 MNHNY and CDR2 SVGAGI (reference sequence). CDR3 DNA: TGTGCCAGCAGTTACTCAGGGAGCCCCAACACTGAAGCTTTCTTT. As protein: CASSYSGSPNTEAFF.

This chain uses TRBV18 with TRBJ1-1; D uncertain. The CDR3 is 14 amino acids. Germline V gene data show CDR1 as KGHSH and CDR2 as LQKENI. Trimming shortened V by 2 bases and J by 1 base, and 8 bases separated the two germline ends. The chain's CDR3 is CASSPNSGNTEAFF. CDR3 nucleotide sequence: TGTGCCAGCTCACCAAATTCTGGGAACACTGAAGCTTTCTTT. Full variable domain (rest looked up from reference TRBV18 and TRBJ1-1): NAGVMQNPRHLVRRRGQEARLRCSPMKGHSHVYWYRQLPEEGLKFMVYLQKENIIDESGMPKERFSAEFPKEGPSILRIQQVVRGDSAAYFCASSPNSGNTEAFFGQGTRLTVV.

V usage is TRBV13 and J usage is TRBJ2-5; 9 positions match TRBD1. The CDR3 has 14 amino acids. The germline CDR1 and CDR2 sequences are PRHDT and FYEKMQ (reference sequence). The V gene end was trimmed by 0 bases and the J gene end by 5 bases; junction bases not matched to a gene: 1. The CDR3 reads CASSLGQGAETQYF. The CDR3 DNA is TGTGCCAGCAGCTTAGGACAGGGGGCCGAGACCCAGTACTTC. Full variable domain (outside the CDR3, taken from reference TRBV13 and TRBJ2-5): AAGVIQSPRHLIKEKRETATLKCYPIPRHDTVYWYQQGPGQDPQFLISFYEKMQSDKGSIPDRFSAQQFSDYHSELNMSSLELGDSALYFCASSLGQGAETQYFGPGTRLLVL.

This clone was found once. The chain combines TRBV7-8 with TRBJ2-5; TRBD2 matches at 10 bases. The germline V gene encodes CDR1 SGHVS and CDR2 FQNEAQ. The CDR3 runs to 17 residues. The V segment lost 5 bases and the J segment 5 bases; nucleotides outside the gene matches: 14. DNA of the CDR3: TGTGCCAGCAGCCTCAAGCGGGGGGGCCTCTTCGGGGAGACCCAGTACTTC. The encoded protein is CASSLKRGGLFGETQYF.

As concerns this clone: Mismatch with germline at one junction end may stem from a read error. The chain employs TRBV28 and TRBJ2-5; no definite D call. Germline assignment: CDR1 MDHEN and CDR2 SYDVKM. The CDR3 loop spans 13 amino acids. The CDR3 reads CASGLVFQETQYF. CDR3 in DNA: TGTGCCAGCGGTTTAGTCTTTCAAGAGACCCAGTACTTC.

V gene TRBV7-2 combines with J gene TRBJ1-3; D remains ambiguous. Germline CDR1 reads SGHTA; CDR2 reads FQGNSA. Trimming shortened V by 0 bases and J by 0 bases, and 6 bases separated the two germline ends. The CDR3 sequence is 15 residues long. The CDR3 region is CASSLATASGNTIYF. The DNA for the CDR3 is TGTGCCAGCAGCTTAGCGACGGCCTCTGGAAACACCATATATTTT.

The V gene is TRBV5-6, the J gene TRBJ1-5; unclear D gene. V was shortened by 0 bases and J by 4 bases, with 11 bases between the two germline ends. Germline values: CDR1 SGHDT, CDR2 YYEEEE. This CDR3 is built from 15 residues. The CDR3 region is CASSLGADLNQPQHF. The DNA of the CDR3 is TGTGCCAGCAGCTTGGGGGCCGACCTTAATCAGCCCCAGCATTTT.

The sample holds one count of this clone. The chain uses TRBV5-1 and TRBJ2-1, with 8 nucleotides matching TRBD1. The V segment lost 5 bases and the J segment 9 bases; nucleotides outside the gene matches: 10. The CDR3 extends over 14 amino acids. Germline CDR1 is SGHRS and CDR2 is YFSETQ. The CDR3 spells CASSSRQGSVEQFF. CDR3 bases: TGCGCCAGCAGTTCAAGACAGGGGTCGGTTGAGCAGTTCTTC. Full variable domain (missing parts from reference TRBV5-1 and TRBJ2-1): KAGVTQTPRYLIKTRGQQVTLSCSPISGHRSVSWYQQTPGQGLQFLFEYFSETQRNKGNFPGRFSGRQFSNSRSEMNVSTLELGDSALYLCASSSRQGSVEQFFGPGTRLTVL.

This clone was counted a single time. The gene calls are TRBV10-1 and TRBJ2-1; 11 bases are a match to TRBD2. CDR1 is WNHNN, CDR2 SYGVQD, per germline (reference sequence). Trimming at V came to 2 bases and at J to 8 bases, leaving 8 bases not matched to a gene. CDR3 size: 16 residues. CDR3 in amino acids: CASSEQLAGAEDEQFF. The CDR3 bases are TGCGCCAGCAGTGAGCAACTAGCGGGGGCCGAGGATGAGCAGTTCTTC.

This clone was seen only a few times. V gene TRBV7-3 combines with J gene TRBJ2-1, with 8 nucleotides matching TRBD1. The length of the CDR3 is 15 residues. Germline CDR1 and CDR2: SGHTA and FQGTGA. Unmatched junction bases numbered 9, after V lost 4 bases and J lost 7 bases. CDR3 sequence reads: CASSSDSDRANEQFF. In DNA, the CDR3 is TGTGCCAGCAGCTCCGACTCGGACAGGGCGAATGAGCAGTTCTTC.

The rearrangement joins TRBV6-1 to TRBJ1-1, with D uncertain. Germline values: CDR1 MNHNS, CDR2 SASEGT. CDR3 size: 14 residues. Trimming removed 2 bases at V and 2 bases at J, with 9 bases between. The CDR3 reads CASSETGRNTEAFF. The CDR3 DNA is TGTGCCAGCAGTGAAACGGGAAGAAACACTGAAGCTTTCTTT.

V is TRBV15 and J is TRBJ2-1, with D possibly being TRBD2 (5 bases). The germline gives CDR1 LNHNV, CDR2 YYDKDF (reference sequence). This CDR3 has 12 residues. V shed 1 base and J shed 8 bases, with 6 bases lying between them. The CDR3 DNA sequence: TGTGCCACCAGCAGAGGGGAGTATGAGCAGTTCTTC. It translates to CATSRGEYEQFF.

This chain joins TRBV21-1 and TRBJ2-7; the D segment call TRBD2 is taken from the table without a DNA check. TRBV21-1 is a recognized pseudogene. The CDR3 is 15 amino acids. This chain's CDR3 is CASSTQGLAGGEQYV. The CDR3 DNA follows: TGTGCCAGCAGCACCCAAGGACTAGCGGGGGGCGAGCAGTACGTC.

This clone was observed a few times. Written as DNA, the CDR3 is TGTGCCAGCAGCGGCAACTATGGCTACACCTTC. This codes for CASSGNYGYTF. The chain has TRBV9 and TRBJ1-2; D gene uncertain. Per the germline V gene, CDR1 is SGDLS and CDR2 is YYNGEE. Trimming stripped 3 bases from V and 2 bases from J, with 2 bases between. The CDR3 sequence is 11 residues long. The full variable domain, completed using reference TRBV9 and TRBJ1-2, is DSGVTQTPKHLITATGQRVTLRCSPRSGDLSVYWYQQSLDQGLQFLIQYYNGEERAKGNILERFSAQQFPDLHSELNLSSLELGDSALYFCASSGNYGYTFGSGTRLTVV.

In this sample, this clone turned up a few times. The CDR3 coding sequence is TGTGCCAGCAGCTTCCCATATGAGCAGTTCTTC. It is translated as CASSFPYEQFF. The V gene is TRBV7-9, the J gene TRBJ2-1, with D unclear. Per germline, CDR1 SEHNR and CDR2 FQNEAQ (reference sequence). The CDR3 is 11 amino acids. V lost 3 bases to trimming and J lost 8 bases, with 5 bases between them.

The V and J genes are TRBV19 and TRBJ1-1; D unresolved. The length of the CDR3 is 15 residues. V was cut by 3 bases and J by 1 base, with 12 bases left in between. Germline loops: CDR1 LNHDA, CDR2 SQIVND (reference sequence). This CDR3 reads CASSIFGIQNTEAFF. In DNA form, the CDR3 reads TGTGCCAGTAGTATTTTCGGTATCCAGAACACTGAAGCTTTCTTT.

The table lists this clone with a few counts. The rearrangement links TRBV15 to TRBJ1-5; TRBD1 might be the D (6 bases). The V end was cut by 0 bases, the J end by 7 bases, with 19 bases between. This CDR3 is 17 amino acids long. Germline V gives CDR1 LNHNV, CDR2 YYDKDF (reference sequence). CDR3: CATSREVGGTTGQPQHF. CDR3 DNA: TGTGCCACCAGCAGAGAAGTGGGGGGCACTACGGGGCAGCCCCAGCATTTT.

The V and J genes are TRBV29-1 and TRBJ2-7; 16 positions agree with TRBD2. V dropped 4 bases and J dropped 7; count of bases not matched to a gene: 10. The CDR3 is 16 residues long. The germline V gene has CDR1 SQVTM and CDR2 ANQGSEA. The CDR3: CSVAGTSGGDGFEQYV. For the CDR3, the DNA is TGCAGCGTTGCTGGGACTAGCGGGGGGGATGGGTTTGAGCAGTACGTC.

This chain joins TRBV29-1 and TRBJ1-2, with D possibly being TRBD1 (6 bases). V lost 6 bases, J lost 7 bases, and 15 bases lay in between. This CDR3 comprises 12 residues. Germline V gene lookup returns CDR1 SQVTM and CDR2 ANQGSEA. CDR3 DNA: TGCAGCGTCCACAGGGCCGGGCCTGGCTACACCTTC. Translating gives CSVHRAGPGYTF.

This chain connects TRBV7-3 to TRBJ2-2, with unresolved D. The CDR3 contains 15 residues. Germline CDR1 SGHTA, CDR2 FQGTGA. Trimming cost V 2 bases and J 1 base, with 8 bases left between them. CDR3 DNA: TGTGCCAGCAGCTTATTTGGCCTGAACACCGGGGAGCTGTTTTTT. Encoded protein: CASSLFGLNTGELFF.

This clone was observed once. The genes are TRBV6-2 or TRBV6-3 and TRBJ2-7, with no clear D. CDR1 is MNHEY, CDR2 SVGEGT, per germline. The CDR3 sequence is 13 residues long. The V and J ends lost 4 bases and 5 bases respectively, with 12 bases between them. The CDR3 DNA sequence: TGTGCCAGCAGTTCCTCTAGTATGCACGAGCAGTACGTC. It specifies CASSSSSMHEQYV.

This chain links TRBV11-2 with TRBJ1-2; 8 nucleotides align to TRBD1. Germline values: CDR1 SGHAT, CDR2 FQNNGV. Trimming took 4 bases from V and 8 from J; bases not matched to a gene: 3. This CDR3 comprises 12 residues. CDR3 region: CASSSGQGGYTF. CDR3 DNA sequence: TGTGCCAGCAGCTCCGGACAGGGAGGCTACACCTTC.

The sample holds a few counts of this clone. The CDR3 here is CASSQGGGANTGELFF. The CDR3 nucleotides read TGCGCCAGCAGCCAAGGCGGGGGCGCGAACACCGGGGAGCTGTTTTTT. This sequence joins TRBV4-3 and TRBJ2-2; D is possibly TRBD2 (7 bases). The CDR3 length is 16 residues. The germline V and J ends were trimmed by 1 base and 0 bases, with 9 bases remaining between them. Germline loops: CDR1 LGHNA, CDR2 YSLEER.

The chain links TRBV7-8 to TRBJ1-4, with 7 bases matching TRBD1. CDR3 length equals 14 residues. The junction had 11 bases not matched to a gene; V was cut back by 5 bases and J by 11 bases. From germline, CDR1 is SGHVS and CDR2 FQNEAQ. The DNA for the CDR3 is TGTGCCAGCAGCCGGGGGGCGGGACAGATCAAACTGTTTTTT. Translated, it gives CASSRGAGQIKLFF.

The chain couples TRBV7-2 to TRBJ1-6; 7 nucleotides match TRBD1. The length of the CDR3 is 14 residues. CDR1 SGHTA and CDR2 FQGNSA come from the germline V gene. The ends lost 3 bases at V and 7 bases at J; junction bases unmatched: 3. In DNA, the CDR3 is TGTGCCAGCAGCTTGGGGGACAGCAATTCACCCCTCCACTTT. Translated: CASSLGDSNSPLHF.